The 21 T cell receptor beta chains given below trace back to one sample, sequenced in a study of blood T cells in healthy people across ages. Using a J-beta primer mix together with a sample-barcoded 5' primer, a second PCR was run for roughly 6 to 12 cycles. One entry per CDR3 protein results from TCRdb running MiXCR on the 5' RACE reads. The profile covers 1.5 million to 2 million distinct CDR3 sequences, with more than 35% appearing a single time and about 23% taken by the ten largest. The material sequenced was blood. The source is a human donor in good health.

This chain joins TRBV4-2 and TRBJ2-1; 16 bases agree with TRBD2. The J segment lost 8 bases and the V segment lost 1 base, leaving 8 bases of the junction unmatched. Germline CDR1 and CDR2: LGHNA and YNFKEQ. The CDR3 loop spans 18 amino acids. CDR3 loop: CASSQASGTSGGAYEQFF. CDR3 nucleotide sequence: TGTGCCAGCAGCCAAGCCTCCGGGACTAGCGGGGGGGCCTATGAGCAGTTCTTC.

This clonotype has just a few counts. The V gene is TRBV5-1, the J gene TRBJ2-6; D is undetermined. Germline CDR1 reads SGHRS; CDR2 reads YFSETQ. The CDR3 is 15 amino acids. Deletions cut 0 bases from V and 4 bases from J, with 8 bases between. The CDR3 loop is CASSLGGYGANVLTF. The CDR3 coding sequence is TGCGCCAGCAGCTTGGGTGGGTACGGGGCCAACGTCCTGACTTTC.

The rearrangement links TRBV7-2 to TRBJ1-1; tentatively, D is TRBD1 (5 bases). The CDR3 has 15 residues. V was clipped by 0 bases and J by 4 bases, with 12 bases between them. Germline values: CDR1 SGHTA, CDR2 FQGNSA. Written as DNA, the CDR3 is TGTGCCAGCAGCTTAGCCAGGGTGGGGAGCACTGAAGCTTTCTTT. Amino acids: CASSLARVGSTEAFF.

The V call is TRBV21-1, the J call TRBJ2-7; the listed D gene, TRBD1, was not tested against the DNA. TRBV21-1 is a pseudogene segment. The CDR3 is 18 amino acids. CDR3 bases: TGTGCCAGCCGAGTAGATCGCTGTAGGGGGGTAGGATTTTACGAGCAGTACTTC. Translated, it gives CASRVDRCRGVGFYEQYF.

This chain connects TRBV5-6 to TRBJ1-1, with a weak D call TRBD1 (6 bases). V lost 0 bases to trimming and J lost 5 bases, with 17 bases between them. CDR3 size: 16 residues. CDR1 SGHDT and CDR2 YYEEEE come from the germline V gene. CDR3 DNA: TGTGCCAGCAGCTTGGCGGGGGGCACGTTTCGAACTGAAGCTTTCTTT. Translating it yields CASSLAGGTFRTEAFF. The full variable domain, with the rest looked up from reference TRBV5-6 and TRBJ1-1, is DAGVTQSPTHLIKTRGQQVTLRCSPKSGHDTVSWYQQALGQGPQFIFQYYEEEERQRGNFPDRFSGHQFPNYSSELNVNALLLGDSALYLCASSLAGGTFRTEAFFGQGTRLTVV.

A few counts support this clonotype. The chain joins TRBV15 to TRBJ1-2; tentatively, D is TRBD1 (5 bases). V was trimmed by 1 base and J by 0 bases, leaving 6 bases between them. This CDR3 contains 14 residues. CDR1 is LNHNV, CDR2 YYDKDF, per germline (reference sequence). In DNA form, the CDR3 reads TGTGCCACCAGCAGAGCGGGGGCTAACTATGGCTACACCTTC. Translation gives CATSRAGANYGYTF.

This clonotype appeared a few times. The CDR3 DNA reads as TGTGCCAGCAGCTTATTCGATTCCTCCTACGAGCAGTACTTC. This sequence encodes CASSLFDSSYEQYF. This chain links TRBV7-2 with TRBJ2-7; no clear D gene. V was pared by 2 bases and J by 0 bases, with 8 bases between. CDR1 is SGHTA, CDR2 FQGNSA, per germline. The CDR3 sequence is 14 residues long.

The chain combines TRBV7-9 with TRBJ2-5; possible D gene TRBD1, 6 bases. Between the trimmed V and J ends, which lost 0 bases and 4 bases, there was a span of 12 bases. Per the germline V gene, CDR1 is SEHNR and CDR2 is FQNEAQ (reference sequence). This CDR3 spans 15 amino acids. The CDR3 sequence: CASSLAQRRGETQYF. Written as DNA, the CDR3 is TGTGCCAGCAGCTTAGCGCAGCGCAGGGGAGAGACCCAGTACTTC.

This chain uses TRBV6-5 with TRBJ2-1, with a possible D match to TRBD1 (5 bases). CDR3 length equals 13 residues. Trimming pared 10 bases from V and 9 bases from J, leaving 19 bases between. Germline loops: CDR1 MNHEY, CDR2 SVGAGI. CDR3 sequence (DNA): TGTGCCACAAGAGCTGGGGCCTGGGGTGAGCAGTTCTTC. Protein product: CATRAGAWGEQFF.

V gene TRBV5-6 combines with J gene TRBJ2-7, with 8 bases that match TRBD1. Germline CDR1 is SGHDT and CDR2 is YYEEEE. The CDR3 runs to 12 residues. Here the CDR3 reads CGSGQDSYEQYF. The CDR3 DNA follows: TGTGGCTCGGGACAGGATTCCTACGAGCAGTACTTC.

The chain recombines TRBV2 with TRBJ1-4, with 7 bases matching TRBD1. The CDR3 spans 15 residues. V was clipped by 6 bases and J by 5 bases; unmatched bases: 9. Germline assignment: CDR1 SNHLY and CDR2 FYNNEI. The CDR3: CASSDQGGLNEKLFF. The CDR3 coding sequence is TGTGCCAGCAGCGACCAAGGGGGCCTGAATGAAAAACTGTTTTTT. The full variable domain, with the rest looked up from reference TRBV2 and TRBJ1-4, is EPEVTQTPSHQVTQMGQEVILRCVPISNHLYFYWYRQILGQKVEFLVSFYNNEISEKSEIFDDQFSVERPDGSNFTLKIRSTKLEDSAMYFCASSDQGGLNEKLFFGSGTQLSVL.

This clonotype was observed a few times. This chain links TRBV6-5 with TRBJ1-4, with D perhaps TRBD1 (5 bases). The length of the CDR3 is 15 residues. Trimming removed 0 bases at V and 6 bases at J, with 11 bases between. Germline V lookup: CDR1 MNHEY, CDR2 SVGAGI. CDR3 sequence (DNA): TGTGCCAGCAGTTACTCGGGAAGGGGAGATGAAAAACTGTTTTTT. The encoded protein is CASSYSGRGDEKLFF.

The CDR3 region has the DNA TGCAGTGCTAGAGGAACGACAGGGGAGAACACTGAAGCTTTCTTT. It encodes CSARGTTGENTEAFF. The chain recombines TRBV20-1 with TRBJ1-1, with 8 bases that match TRBD1. J gave up 1 base and V 1 base, and 5 bases lay outside the gene matches. CDR1 is DFQATT and CDR2 is SNEGSKA in the germline V gene (reference sequence). The CDR3 loop spans 15 amino acids.

The chain has TRBV6-6 and TRBJ2-7, with TRBD2 identical over 8 bases. The DNA end is more similar to TRBJ2-5, so the J call may be wrong. CDR3 length: 16 amino acids. CDR1 and CDR2 (germline): MNHNY, SVGAGI (reference sequence). The CDR3: CASSYSRVAGTETQYF. The CDR3, as DNA: TGTGCCAGCAGTTACTCGAGGGTAGCGGGGACGGAGACCCAGTACTTC.

This clonotype was seen many times. This chain joins TRBV4-3 and TRBJ2-5, with TRBD2 matching over 7 bases. The end of the DNA aligns better with TRBJ2-7, so the J call may be wrong. This CDR3 region has 13 residues. Germline CDR1 is LGHNA and CDR2 is YSLEER. CDR3 region: CASSQSSGYEQYF. The DNA of the CDR3 is TGCGCCAGCAGCCAATCTAGCGGCTACGAGCAGTACTTC.

CDR3 sequence: CASSHDGYQPQHF. CDR3 DNA: TGTGCCAGCAGCCACGACGGGTATCAGCCCCAGCATTTT. This chain links TRBV6-2 or TRBV6-3 with TRBJ1-5, with D hard to call. Germline V gene data show CDR1 as MNHEY and CDR2 as SVGEGT. The CDR3 consists of 13 residues. V was shortened by 6 bases and J by 5 bases, with 11 bases between the two germline ends.

This chain uses TRBV28 with TRBJ1-1; D gene ambiguous. Germline values: CDR1 MDHEN, CDR2 SYDVKM. This CDR3 spans 19 amino acids. With 6 bases removed from V and 0 bases from J, the gap between germline ends came to 26 bases. The CDR3 loop reads CASSPPKGEGTLLNTEAFF. CDR3 nucleotides: TGTGCCAGCAGCCCCCCAAAAGGTGAGGGAACGTTGTTGAACACTGAAGCTTTCTTT.

J is TRBJ2-6 and V is TRBV12-3 or TRBV12-4; D is undetermined. The CDR3 extends over 15 amino acids. Trimming cost V 3 bases and J 9 bases, with 15 bases left between them. CDR3 region: CASSFGHPTGNVLTF. In DNA form, the CDR3 reads TGTGCCAGCAGTTTTGGGCACCCTACGGGCAACGTCCTGACTTTC.

This clonotype was seen a few times. CDR3 region: CASTFGQGSREQYF. CDR3 DNA sequence: TGTGCCAGCACGTTTGGACAGGGGTCGCGCGAGCAGTACTTC. This chain joins TRBV27 and TRBJ2-7; TRBD1 matches at 9 bases. This CDR3 region has 14 residues. Losses at the gene ends were 7 bases for V and 6 bases for J; bases not matched to a gene: 10. Looked up from germline, CDR1 is MNHEY and CDR2 is SMNVEV (reference sequence).

The chain has TRBV29-1 and TRBJ1-5, with TRBD1 matching over 7 bases. The germline V gene has CDR1 SQVTM and CDR2 ANQGSEA. The junction had 7 bases not matched to a gene; V was cut back by 4 bases and J by 4 bases. The CDR3 is 14 residues long. The CDR3 DNA reads TGCAGCGTTGCCGGGACAGAAAAAAATCAGCCCCAGCATTTT. Its translation: CSVAGTEKNQPQHF.

The chain combines TRBV29-1 with TRBJ1-1, with TRBD1 identical over 7 bases. Germline V CDR1 and CDR2: SQVTM, ANQGSEA. The V and J ends lost 4 bases and 0 bases, in that order; junction bases with no gene match: 5. The CDR3 consists of 14 residues. The CDR3: CSVGRGALNTEAFF. As DNA, the CDR3 is TGCAGCGTTGGCAGGGGGGCGTTGAACACTGAAGCTTTCTTT.